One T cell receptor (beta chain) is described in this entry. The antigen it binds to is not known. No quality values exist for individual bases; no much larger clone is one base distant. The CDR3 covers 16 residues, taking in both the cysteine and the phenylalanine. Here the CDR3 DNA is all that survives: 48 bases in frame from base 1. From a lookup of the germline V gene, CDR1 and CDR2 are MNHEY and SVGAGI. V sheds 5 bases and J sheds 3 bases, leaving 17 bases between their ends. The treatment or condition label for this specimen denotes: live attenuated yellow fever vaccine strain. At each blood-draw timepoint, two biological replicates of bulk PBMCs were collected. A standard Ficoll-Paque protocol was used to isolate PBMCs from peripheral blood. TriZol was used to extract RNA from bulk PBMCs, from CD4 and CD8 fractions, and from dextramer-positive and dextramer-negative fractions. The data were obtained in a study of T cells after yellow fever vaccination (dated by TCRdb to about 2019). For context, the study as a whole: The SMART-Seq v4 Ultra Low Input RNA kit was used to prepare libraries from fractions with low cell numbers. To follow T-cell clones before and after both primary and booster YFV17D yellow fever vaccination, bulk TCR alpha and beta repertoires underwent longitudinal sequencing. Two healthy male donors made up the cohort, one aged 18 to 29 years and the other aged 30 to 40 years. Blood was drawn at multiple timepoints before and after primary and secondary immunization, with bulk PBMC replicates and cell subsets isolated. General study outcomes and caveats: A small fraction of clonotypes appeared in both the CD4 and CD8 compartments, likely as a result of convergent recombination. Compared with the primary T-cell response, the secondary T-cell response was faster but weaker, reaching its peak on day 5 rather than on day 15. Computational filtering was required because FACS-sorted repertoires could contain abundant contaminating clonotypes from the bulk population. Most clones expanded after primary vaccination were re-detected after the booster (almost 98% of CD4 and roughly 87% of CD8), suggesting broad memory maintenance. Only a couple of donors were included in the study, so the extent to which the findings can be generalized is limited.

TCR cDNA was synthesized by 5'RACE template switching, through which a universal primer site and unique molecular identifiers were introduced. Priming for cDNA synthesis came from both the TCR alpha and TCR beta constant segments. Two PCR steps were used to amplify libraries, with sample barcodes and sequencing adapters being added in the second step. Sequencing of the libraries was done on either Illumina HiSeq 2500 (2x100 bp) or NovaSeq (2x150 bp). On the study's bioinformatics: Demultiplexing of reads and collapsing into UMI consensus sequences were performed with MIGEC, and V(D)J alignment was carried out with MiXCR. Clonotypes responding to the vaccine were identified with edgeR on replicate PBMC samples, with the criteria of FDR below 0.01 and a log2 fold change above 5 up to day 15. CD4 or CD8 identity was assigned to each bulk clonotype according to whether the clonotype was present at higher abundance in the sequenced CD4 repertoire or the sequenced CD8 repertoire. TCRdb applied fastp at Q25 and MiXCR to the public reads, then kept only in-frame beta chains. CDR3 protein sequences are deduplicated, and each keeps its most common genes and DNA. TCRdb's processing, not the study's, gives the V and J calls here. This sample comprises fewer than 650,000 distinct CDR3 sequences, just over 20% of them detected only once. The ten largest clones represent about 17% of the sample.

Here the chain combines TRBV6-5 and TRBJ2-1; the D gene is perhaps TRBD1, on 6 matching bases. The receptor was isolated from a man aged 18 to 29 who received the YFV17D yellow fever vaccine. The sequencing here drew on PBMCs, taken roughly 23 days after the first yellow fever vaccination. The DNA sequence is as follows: TGTGCCAGCAGTACTTACACAGGGTCAAGCTACAATGAGCAGTTCTTC. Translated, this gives CASSTYTGSSYNEQFF.